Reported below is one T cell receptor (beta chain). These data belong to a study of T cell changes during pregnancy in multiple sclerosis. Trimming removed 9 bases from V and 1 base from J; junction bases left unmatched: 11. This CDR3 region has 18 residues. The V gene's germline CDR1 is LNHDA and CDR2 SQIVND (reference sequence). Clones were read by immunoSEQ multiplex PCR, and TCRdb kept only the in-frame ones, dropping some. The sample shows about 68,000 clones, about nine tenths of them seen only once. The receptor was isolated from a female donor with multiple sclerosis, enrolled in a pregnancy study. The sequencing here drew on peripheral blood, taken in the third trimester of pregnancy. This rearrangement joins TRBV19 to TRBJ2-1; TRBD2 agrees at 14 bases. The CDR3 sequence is CARWPRGTSGGSYNEQFF. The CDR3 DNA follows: TGTGCCAGATGGCCCCGGGGGACTAGCGGGGGTTCCTACAATGAGCAGTTCTTC.